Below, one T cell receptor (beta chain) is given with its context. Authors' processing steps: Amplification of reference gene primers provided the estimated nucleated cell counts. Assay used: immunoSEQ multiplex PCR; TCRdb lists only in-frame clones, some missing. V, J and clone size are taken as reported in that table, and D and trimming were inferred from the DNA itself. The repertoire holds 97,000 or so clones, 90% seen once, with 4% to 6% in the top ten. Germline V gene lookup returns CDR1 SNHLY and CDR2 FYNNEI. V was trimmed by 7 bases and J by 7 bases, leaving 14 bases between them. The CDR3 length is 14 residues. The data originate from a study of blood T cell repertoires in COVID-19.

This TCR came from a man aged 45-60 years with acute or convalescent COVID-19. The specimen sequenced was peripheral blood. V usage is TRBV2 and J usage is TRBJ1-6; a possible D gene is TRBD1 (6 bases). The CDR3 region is CASNLGQINSPLHF. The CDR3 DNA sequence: TGTGCCAGCAACCTCGGACAGATAAATTCACCCCTCCACTTT. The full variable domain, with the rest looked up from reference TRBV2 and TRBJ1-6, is EPEVTQTPSHQVTQMGQEVILRCVPISNHLYFYWYRQILGQKVEFLVSFYNNEISEKSEIFDDQFSVERPDGSNFTLKIRSTKLEDSAMYFCASNLGQINSPLHFGNGTRLTVT.